This is a list of T cell receptor beta chains from one sample in a study of siplizumab effects on memory and regulatory T cells. Repertoires were generated with immunoSEQ multiplex PCR, while TCRdb's copy carries only in-frame clones and drops some. The data show 50,000 to 60,000 clones, about 90% seen once. Sequencing was performed on naive CD8+ T cells sorted from blood. The receptor source for this set is a human donor in good health. The conserved cysteine and the conserved F or W are not part of the CDR3 here.

v_call: TRBV4-1; j_call: TRBJ1-1; cdr3_aa: ASTVTGANTEAF
v_call: TRBV13; j_call: TRBJ1-1; cdr3_aa: ASSLVTNTEAF
v_call: TRBV9; j_call: -; cdr3_aa: ASSVATGTYEQY
v_call: TRBV6-5; j_call: TRBJ1-2; cdr3_aa: ASRYQGNYGYT
v_call: TRBV27; j_call: TRBJ2-7; cdr3_aa: ASSSNNPIYEQY
v_call: TRBV5-1; j_call: TRBJ2-7; cdr3_aa: ASSLARDFYEQY
v_call: TRBV14; j_call: TRBJ2-7; cdr3_aa: ASSQESYEQY
v_call: TRBV5-4; j_call: TRBJ2-7; cdr3_aa: ASSIGTSEYEQY
v_call: TRBV7-6; j_call: TRBJ2-7; cdr3_aa: ASSSGTGGAEQY
v_call: TRBV7-9; j_call: TRBJ2-3; cdr3_aa: ASSLGFGDMNTQY
v_call: TRBV7-9; j_call: TRBJ1-2; cdr3_aa: ASSLSYSGQDYGYT
v_call: TRBV15; j_call: TRBJ2-7; cdr3_aa: ATSTKGEGTYEQY
v_call: TRBV5-5; j_call: TRBJ1-1; cdr3_aa: ASSLRQGLGMNTEAF
v_call: TRBV18; j_call: TRBJ2-5; cdr3_aa: ASSPGKRETQY
v_call: TRBV15; j_call: TRBJ1-5; cdr3_aa: ATSRLPDQPQH
v_call: TRBV9; j_call: TRBJ2-7; cdr3_aa: ASSPRTSGFNSYEQY
v_call: TRBV7-9; j_call: TRBJ2-7; cdr3_aa: ASSPDPTSYEQY
v_call: TRBV7-9; j_call: TRBJ1-1; cdr3_aa: ASSSGGQSNTEAF
v_call: TRBV25-1; j_call: TRBJ2-1; cdr3_aa: ASSRNNEQF
v_call: TRBV4-1; j_call: TRBJ2-7; cdr3_aa: ASSLRDRTYEQY
v_call: TRBV27; j_call: TRBJ2-1; cdr3_aa: ASSLLGEQF
v_call: TRBV5-1; j_call: TRBJ2-1; cdr3_aa: ASSPGQGGNEQF
v_call: TRBV5-6; j_call: TRBJ2-5; cdr3_aa: ASSSQSGALEGTQY
v_call: TRBV7-9; j_call: TRBJ2-2; cdr3_aa: ASSRLGTDLSGELF
v_call: TRBV2; j_call: TRBJ2-7; cdr3_aa: ASSRREQY
v_call: TRBV5-1; j_call: TRBJ2-7; cdr3_aa: ASSPYGQGSYEQY